This TCR beta chain comes out of a study of blood T cell repertoires in COVID-19. Study as a whole: Sites in the United States, Italy and Spain provided acute and convalescent COVID-19 samples. Sources were T cells, B-cell-depleted T cells, or PBMCs; the material itself was cDNA or gDNA.

In the original workflow: Estimation of nucleated cell counts was performed using reference gene primer amplification. TCRdb's table, derived via immunoSEQ multiplex PCR, lists solely in-frame clones and lacks some. V and J calls and clone size are as listed in that table; D and trimming were resolved from the DNA. The sample includes around 200,000 clones, about 88% seen only once; the top ten take less than 3.5%. V was clipped by 0 bases and J by 4 bases; unmatched bases: 6. Germline CDR1 and CDR2: LGHDT and YNNKEL (reference sequence). This CDR3 comprises 16 residues. The genes are TRBV3-1 (or the pseudogene TRBV3-2) and TRBJ2-5; 9 positions agree with TRBD2. The clonotype comes from a man aged 35 to 55 with active or convalescent COVID-19. Input material: peripheral blood. CDR3 residues: CASSQDGRGGRETQYF. The CDR3, as DNA: TGTGCCAGCAGCCAAGATGGGCGGGGGGGACGAGAGACCCAGTACTTC.